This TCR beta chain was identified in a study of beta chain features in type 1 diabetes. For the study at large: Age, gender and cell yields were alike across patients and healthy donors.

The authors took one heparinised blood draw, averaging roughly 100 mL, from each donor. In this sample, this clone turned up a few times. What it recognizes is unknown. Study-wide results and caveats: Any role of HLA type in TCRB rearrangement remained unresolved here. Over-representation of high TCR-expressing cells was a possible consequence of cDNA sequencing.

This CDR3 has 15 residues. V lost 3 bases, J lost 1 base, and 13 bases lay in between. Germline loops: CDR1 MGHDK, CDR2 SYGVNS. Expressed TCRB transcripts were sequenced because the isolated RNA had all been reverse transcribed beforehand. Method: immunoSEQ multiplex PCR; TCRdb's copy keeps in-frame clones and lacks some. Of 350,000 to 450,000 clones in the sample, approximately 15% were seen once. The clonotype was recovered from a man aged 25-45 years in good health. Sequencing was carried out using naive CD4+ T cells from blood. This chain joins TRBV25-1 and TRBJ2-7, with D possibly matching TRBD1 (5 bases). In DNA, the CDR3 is TGTGCCAGCAGTGACCCAGGGTATTCGTCCTACGAGCAGTACTTC. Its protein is CASSDPGYSSYEQYF.